This T cell receptor beta chain came from a study of resident and recirculating memory T cells in vitiligo. This table comes from immunoSEQ multiplex PCR, and its TCRdb copy is limited to in-frame clones, with some not included. The sample comprises roughly 80,000 clones, 90% to 95% of which are singletons, and about 5.5% rests with the top ten. Confetti depigmentation, marking active vitiligo, was absent in these patients. This CDR3 region has 16 residues. The germline V gene encodes CDR1 SQVTM and CDR2 ANQGSEA. V shed 3 bases, J shed 4 bases, and the junction held 11 bases outside the gene matches.

The source material was blood. The chain carries TRBV29-1 and TRBJ2-1; 8 bases match TRBD2. This sequence was found in a male donor with vitiligo. The CDR3 loop is CSVDGLAGLEYNEQFF. As DNA, the CDR3 is TGCAGCGTTGATGGGCTAGCGGGTCTCGAGTACAATGAGCAGTTCTTC.